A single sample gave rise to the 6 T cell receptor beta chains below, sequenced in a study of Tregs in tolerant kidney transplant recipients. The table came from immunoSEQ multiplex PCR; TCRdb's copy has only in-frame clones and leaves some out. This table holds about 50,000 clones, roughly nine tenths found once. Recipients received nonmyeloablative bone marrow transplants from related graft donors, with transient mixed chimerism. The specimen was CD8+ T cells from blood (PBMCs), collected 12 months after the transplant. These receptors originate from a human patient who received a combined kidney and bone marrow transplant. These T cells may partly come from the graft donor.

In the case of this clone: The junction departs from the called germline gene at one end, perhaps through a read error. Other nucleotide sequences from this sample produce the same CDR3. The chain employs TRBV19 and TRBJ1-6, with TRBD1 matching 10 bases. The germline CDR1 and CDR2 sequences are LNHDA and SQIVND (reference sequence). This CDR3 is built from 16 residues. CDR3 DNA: TGTGCCAGTAGTGCCGGGACAGGGGTCTATAATTCCCCCCTCCACTTT. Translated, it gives CASSAGTGVYNSPLHF.

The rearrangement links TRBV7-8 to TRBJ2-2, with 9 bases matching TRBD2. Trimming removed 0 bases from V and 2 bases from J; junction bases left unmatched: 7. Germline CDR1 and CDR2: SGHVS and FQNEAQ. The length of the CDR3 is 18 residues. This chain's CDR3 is CASSLAVILAGNTGELFF. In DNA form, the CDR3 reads TGTGCCAGCAGCTTAGCGGTGATTCTAGCGGGAAACACCGGGGAGCTGTTTTTT.

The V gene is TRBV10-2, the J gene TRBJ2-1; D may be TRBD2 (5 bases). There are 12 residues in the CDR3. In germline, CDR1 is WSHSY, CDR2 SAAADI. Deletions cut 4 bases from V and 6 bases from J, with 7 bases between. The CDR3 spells CASSGGSNEQFF. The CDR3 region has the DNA TGCGCCAGCAGTGGAGGGAGCAATGAGCAGTTCTTC.

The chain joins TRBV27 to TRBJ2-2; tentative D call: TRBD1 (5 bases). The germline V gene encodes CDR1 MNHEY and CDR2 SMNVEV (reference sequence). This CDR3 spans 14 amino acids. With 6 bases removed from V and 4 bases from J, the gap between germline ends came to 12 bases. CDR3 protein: CASSSGLATGELFF. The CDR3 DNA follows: TGTGCCAGCAGCTCAGGGTTGGCCACCGGGGAGCTGTTTTTT.

CDR3: CASSQVGEVKNTF. Here the CDR3 DNA reads TGCGCCAGCAGCCAAGTCGGGGAGGTAAAGAACACCTTC. The chain joins TRBV4-1 to TRBJ1-2; D remains unclear. There are 13 residues in the CDR3. The V gene lost 1 base and the J gene lost 12 bases, with 15 bases spanning the gap. CDR1 is MGHRA, CDR2 YSYEKL, per germline.

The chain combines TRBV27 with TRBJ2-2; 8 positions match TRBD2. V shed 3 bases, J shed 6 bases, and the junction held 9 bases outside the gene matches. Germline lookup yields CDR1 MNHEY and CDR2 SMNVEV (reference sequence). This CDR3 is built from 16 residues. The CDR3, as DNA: TGTGCCAGCAGTTTTTCGGGGGGGCTTGGGGCCGGGGAGCTGTTTTTT. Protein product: CASSFSGGLGAGELFF.